The T cell receptor (beta chain) under discussion was sequenced for a study of human T cells and chemical hapten exposure. Looking at the study overall: Alopecia areata, totalis or universalis affected patients, mainly female. Overall study results and limits: PT1 expanded TCR numbers rose with patch test score.

Time point given: patch test 1, 2 weeks after DPC sensitization. This sample's treatment: therapeutic diphenylcyclopropenone sensitization with weekly scalp DPC. Within the library, unique molecular identifiers were attached to each individual cDNA molecule. One entry per CDR3 protein results from TCRdb running MiXCR on the RACE reads. The sample contains tens of thousands of distinct CDR3 sequences, approximately 10% of which appear only once. Many counts were recorded for this clonotype. Its antigen is not identified. The CDR3 is 16 residues long. Trimming took 5 bases from V and 0 from J, leaving 13 bases between them. Per germline, CDR1 SGHAT and CDR2 FQNNGV.

J is TRBJ1-4 and V is TRBV11-2; tentative D call: TRBD1 (6 bases). The TCR sequence derives from a woman aged 55-69 years with alopecia areata. Some clones in this sample may be carry-over from other donors' samples. The source was whole blood, collected in connection with sensitization to the hapten diphenylcyclopropenone (DPC). The CDR3 DNA is TGTGCCAGCAGCCCCTCAGGGGTCGCAACTAATGAAAAACTGTTTTTT. It specifies CASSPSGVATNEKLFF.